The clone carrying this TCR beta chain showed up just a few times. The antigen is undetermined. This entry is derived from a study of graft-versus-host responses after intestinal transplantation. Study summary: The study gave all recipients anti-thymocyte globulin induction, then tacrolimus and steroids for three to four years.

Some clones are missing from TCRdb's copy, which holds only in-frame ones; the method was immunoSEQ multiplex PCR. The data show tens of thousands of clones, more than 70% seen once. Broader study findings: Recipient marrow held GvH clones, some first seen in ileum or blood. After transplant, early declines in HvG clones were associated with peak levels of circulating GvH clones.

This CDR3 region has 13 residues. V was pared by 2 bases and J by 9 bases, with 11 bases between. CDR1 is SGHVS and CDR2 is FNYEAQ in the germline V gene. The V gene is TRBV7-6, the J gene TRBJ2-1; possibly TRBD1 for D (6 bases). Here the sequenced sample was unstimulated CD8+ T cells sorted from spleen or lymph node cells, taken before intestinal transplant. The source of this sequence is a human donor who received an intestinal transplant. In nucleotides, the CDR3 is TGTGCCAGCAGCTTAAGCGCAGGGGCTGAGCAGTTCTTC. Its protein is CASSLSAGAEQFF. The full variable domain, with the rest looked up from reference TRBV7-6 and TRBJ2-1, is GAGVSQSPRYKVTKRGQDVALRCDPISGHVSLYWYRQALGQGPEFLTYFNYEAQQDKSGLPNDRFSAERPEGSISTLTIQRTEQRDSAMYRCASSLSAGAEQFFGPGTRLTVL.